Described below is a single T cell receptor beta chain sequence and its context. The specificity of this receptor is unknown. Base qualities are missing; no much larger clone stands one base away. Each donor gave one peripheral blood draw, averaging approximately 110 mL, which was collected into heparinised tubes. A BD FACSAria II was used to sort naive, central memory, regulatory and stem cell-like memory CD4+ T cells with a panel that included CD45RO, CCR7, CD25, CD127, CD95 and CD27. All sorted populations exceeded 95% purity. PBMCs were separated immediately by Lymphoprep density gradient centrifugation and were stained directly, without being cultured. So that batch effects would be minimized, each experiment stained and sorted samples in pairs, pairing one healthy donor with one patient. The sample is drawn from a study of beta chain features in type 1 diabetes (dated by TCRdb to 2017 to 2018). About the full investigation: No differences in mean age, gender distribution, total cell number or subset yield were found between patients and healthy donors. A total of over 95,000,000 sorted cells were examined across all samples, and RNA yield correlated strongly with the number of cells per subset. The study compared the TCRB repertoires of sorted circulating CD4+ T cell subsets in recently diagnosed type 1 diabetes patients with those in matched healthy donors. Regulatory and stem cell-like memory subsets were isolated from only 8 patients and roughly eight healthy donors, whereas naive and central memory subsets came from all 28 donors.

Points the paper makes about the study in general: Because cDNA was sequenced instead of genomic DNA, highly expressing activated cells could be over-represented, though the groups showed no difference in activation or CD3 levels. Only small numbers of individuals were included in the HLA sub-analyses, which left unresolved whether HLA type had any influence on TCRB rearrangement. In all four CD4+ subsets, TCRB CDR3 length was moderately but significantly shorter in type 1 diabetes patients. Patients with type 1 diabetes made fewer insertions and deleted more nucleotides at VDJ recombination sites, implying thymic rearrangement abnormalities. PCR may preferentially amplify shorter templates, but because patient and control samples were amplified and corrected together, any resulting skew would affect both groups equally. Naive, central memory and regulatory TCRB repertoires appeared to be more alike among patients than among healthy donors.

The entire amount of isolated RNA was reverse transcribed using the High Capacity cDNA Reverse Transcription Kit, so the sequenced TCRB transcripts were expressed ones. Naive, central memory and regulatory T cell samples underwent deep immunoSEQ sequencing, averaging around 3.9 million total reads per sample. Sorted cells were lysed in RLT buffer and RNA was extracted with DNase-treated RNeasy Micro or Mini kits, depending on cell number. Each cell subset was processed separately to prevent cross-contamination, with patient and healthy donor samples processed together. Using the immunoSEQ multiplex PCR, TCRB sequences were amplified from cDNA into 87-bp fragments spanning the CDR3 region. Amplicons were sequenced on the Illumina HiSeq platform. Under the source paper's analysis protocol: Synthetic template baselines were used to correct PCR bias computationally, reads within Hamming distance 2 were collapsed together, and singletons that could not be merged were discarded. Reads were aligned against IMGT to assign V, D and J genes, CDR3 length and insertions or deletions at six rearrangement sites. Within each subset, clonotype counts were normalized to sorted cell number, after which true diversity and Gini coefficients were computed with the tcR R package. Repertoire sharing was quantified using the overlap coefficient calculated on TCRB nucleotide sequences. TCRdb obtained this table from immuneACCESS and retained in-frame rearrangements with V and J assigned. These tables miss some clones; where compared with another copy, unresolved V genes account for less than half of the shortfall, and the remainder is unexplained. That table supplies the V and J calls and clone size; D and trimming were determined from the DNA. The sample contains approximately 15,000 clones, more than 60% of them found a single time. The ten biggest clones cover 2% to 2.5% of the sample.

The CDR3 covers 13 residues, taking in both the cysteine and the phenylalanine. Only the CDR3 DNA stays, 39 bases, in frame from base 1. According to the germline V gene (reference sequence), CDR1 reads GTSNPN and CDR2 reads SVGIG. V and J are truncated by 4 bases and 5 bases respectively, leaving an intervening sequence of 15 bases. The sample was Tregs from blood. The cell subset or site label corresponds to: regulatory CD4+ T cells. Recombination joined TRBV30 with TRBJ2-7, and the D gene may be TRBD1, 5 bases matching. This clonotype was sampled from a young man with type 1 diabetes. The sequenced DNA is TGTGCCTGGACAGATCCAGGGTACCACGAGCAGTACTTC. Translated, this gives CAWTDPGYHEQYF.